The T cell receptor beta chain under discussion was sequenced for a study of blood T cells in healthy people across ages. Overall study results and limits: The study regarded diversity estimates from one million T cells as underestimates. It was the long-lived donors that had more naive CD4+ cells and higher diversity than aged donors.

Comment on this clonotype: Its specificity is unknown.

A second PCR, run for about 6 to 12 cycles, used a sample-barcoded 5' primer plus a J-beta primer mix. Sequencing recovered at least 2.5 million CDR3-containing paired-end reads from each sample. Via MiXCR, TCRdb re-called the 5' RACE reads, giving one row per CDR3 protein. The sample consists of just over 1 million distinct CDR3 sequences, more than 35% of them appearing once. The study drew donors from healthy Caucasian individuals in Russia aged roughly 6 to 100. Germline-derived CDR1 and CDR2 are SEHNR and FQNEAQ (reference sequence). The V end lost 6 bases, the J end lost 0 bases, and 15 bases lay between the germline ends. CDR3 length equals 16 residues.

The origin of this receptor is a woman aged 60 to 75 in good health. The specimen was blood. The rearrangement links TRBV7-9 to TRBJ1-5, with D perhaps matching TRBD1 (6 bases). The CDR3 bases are TGTGCCAGCAGTTCTCCAGGGGAAAATAGCAATCAGCCCCAGCATTTT. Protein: CASSSPGENSNQPQHF.